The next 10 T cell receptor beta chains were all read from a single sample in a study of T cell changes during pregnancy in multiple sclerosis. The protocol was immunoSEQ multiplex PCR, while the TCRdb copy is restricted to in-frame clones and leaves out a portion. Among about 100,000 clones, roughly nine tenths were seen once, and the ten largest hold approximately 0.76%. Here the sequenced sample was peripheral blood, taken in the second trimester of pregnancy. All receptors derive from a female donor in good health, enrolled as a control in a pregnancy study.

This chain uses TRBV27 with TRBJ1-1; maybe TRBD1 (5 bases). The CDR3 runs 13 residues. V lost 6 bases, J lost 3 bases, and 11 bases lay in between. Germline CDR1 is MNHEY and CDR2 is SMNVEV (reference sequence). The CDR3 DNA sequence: TGTGCCAGCAGCTCAGACAGCCACACTGAAGCTTTCTTT. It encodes CASSSDSHTEAFF.

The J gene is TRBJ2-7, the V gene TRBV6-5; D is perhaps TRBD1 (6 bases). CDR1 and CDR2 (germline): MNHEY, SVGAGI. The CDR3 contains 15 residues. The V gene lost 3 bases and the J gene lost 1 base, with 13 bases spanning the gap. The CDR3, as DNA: TGTGCCAGCAGTTATGGGGGACAAGTTTCCTACGAGCAGTACTTC. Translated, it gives CASSYGGQVSYEQYF.

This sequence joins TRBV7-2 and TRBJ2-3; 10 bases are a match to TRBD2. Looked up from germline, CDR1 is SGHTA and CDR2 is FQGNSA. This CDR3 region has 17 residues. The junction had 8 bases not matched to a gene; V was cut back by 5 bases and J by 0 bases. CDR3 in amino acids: CASSTGLAAFSTDTQYF. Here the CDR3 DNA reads TGTGCCAGCAGCACAGGACTAGCGGCCTTTAGCACAGATACGCAGTATTTT.

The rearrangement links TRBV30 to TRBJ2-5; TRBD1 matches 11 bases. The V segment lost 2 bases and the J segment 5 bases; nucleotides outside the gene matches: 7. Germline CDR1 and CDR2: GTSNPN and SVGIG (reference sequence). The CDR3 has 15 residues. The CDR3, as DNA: TGTGCCTGGAGTTCCGGGACAGGGGGTCTCGAGACCCAGTACTTC. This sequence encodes CAWSSGTGGLETQYF.

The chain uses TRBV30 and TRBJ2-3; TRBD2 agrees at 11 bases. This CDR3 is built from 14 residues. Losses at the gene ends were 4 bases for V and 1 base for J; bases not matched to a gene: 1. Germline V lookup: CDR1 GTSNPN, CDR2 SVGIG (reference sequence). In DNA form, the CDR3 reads TGTGCCTGGACGGGACTAGCGGGCACAGATACGCAGTATTTT. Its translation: CAWTGLAGTDTQYF.

For the CDR3, the DNA is TGTGCCAGCAGCTTGAACAGGGGGCAAGAGACCCAGTACTTC. Translated: CASSLNRGQETQYF. The J gene is TRBJ2-5, the V gene TRBV5-4, with 8 bases identical to TRBD1. V was clipped by 1 base and J by 2 bases; unmatched bases: 1. CDR1 SGHNT and CDR2 YYREEE come from the germline V gene (reference sequence). The CDR3 consists of 14 residues.

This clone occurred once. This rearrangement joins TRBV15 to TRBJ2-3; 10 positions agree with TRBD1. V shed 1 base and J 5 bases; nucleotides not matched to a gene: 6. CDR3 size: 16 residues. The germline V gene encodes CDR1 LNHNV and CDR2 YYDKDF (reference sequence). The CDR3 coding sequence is TGTGCCACCAGCAGAGTGGTGACAGGGGGCGAAGATACGCAGTATTTT. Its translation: CATSRVVTGGEDTQYF.

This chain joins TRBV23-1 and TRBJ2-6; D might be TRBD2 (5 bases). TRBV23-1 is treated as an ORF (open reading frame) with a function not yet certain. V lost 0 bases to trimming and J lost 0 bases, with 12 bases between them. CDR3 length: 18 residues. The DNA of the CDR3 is TGCGCCAGCAGTCAATCAAGTCCCGCGGGCTCTGGGGCCAACGTCCTGACTTTC. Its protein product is CASSQSSPAGSGANVLTF.

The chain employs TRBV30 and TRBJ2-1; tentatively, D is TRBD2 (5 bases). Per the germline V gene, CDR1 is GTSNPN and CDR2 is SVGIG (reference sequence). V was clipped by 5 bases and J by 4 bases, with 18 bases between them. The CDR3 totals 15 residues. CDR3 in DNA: TGTGCCTGGGGCGCCGGACTGCTACTATACAATGAGCAGTTCTTC. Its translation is CAWGAGLLLYNEQFF.

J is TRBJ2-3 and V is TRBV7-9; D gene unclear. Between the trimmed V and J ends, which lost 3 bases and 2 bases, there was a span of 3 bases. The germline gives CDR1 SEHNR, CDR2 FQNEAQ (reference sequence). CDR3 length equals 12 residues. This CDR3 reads CASSFNTDTQYF. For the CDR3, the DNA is TGTGCCAGCAGCTTTAACACAGATACGCAGTATTTT.